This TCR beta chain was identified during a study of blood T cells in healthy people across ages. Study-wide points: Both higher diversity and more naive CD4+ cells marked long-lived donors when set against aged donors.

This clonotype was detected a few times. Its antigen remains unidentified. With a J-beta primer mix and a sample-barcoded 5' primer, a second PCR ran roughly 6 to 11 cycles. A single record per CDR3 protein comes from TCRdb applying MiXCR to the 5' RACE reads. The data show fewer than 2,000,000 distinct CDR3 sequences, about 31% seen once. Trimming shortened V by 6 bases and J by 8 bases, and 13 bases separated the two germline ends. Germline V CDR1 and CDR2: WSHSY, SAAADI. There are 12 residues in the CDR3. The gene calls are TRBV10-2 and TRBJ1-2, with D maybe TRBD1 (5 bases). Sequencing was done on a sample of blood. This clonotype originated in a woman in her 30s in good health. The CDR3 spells CASRGTYEGYTF. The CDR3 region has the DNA TGCGCCAGCAGAGGGACTTATGAAGGCTACACCTTC.